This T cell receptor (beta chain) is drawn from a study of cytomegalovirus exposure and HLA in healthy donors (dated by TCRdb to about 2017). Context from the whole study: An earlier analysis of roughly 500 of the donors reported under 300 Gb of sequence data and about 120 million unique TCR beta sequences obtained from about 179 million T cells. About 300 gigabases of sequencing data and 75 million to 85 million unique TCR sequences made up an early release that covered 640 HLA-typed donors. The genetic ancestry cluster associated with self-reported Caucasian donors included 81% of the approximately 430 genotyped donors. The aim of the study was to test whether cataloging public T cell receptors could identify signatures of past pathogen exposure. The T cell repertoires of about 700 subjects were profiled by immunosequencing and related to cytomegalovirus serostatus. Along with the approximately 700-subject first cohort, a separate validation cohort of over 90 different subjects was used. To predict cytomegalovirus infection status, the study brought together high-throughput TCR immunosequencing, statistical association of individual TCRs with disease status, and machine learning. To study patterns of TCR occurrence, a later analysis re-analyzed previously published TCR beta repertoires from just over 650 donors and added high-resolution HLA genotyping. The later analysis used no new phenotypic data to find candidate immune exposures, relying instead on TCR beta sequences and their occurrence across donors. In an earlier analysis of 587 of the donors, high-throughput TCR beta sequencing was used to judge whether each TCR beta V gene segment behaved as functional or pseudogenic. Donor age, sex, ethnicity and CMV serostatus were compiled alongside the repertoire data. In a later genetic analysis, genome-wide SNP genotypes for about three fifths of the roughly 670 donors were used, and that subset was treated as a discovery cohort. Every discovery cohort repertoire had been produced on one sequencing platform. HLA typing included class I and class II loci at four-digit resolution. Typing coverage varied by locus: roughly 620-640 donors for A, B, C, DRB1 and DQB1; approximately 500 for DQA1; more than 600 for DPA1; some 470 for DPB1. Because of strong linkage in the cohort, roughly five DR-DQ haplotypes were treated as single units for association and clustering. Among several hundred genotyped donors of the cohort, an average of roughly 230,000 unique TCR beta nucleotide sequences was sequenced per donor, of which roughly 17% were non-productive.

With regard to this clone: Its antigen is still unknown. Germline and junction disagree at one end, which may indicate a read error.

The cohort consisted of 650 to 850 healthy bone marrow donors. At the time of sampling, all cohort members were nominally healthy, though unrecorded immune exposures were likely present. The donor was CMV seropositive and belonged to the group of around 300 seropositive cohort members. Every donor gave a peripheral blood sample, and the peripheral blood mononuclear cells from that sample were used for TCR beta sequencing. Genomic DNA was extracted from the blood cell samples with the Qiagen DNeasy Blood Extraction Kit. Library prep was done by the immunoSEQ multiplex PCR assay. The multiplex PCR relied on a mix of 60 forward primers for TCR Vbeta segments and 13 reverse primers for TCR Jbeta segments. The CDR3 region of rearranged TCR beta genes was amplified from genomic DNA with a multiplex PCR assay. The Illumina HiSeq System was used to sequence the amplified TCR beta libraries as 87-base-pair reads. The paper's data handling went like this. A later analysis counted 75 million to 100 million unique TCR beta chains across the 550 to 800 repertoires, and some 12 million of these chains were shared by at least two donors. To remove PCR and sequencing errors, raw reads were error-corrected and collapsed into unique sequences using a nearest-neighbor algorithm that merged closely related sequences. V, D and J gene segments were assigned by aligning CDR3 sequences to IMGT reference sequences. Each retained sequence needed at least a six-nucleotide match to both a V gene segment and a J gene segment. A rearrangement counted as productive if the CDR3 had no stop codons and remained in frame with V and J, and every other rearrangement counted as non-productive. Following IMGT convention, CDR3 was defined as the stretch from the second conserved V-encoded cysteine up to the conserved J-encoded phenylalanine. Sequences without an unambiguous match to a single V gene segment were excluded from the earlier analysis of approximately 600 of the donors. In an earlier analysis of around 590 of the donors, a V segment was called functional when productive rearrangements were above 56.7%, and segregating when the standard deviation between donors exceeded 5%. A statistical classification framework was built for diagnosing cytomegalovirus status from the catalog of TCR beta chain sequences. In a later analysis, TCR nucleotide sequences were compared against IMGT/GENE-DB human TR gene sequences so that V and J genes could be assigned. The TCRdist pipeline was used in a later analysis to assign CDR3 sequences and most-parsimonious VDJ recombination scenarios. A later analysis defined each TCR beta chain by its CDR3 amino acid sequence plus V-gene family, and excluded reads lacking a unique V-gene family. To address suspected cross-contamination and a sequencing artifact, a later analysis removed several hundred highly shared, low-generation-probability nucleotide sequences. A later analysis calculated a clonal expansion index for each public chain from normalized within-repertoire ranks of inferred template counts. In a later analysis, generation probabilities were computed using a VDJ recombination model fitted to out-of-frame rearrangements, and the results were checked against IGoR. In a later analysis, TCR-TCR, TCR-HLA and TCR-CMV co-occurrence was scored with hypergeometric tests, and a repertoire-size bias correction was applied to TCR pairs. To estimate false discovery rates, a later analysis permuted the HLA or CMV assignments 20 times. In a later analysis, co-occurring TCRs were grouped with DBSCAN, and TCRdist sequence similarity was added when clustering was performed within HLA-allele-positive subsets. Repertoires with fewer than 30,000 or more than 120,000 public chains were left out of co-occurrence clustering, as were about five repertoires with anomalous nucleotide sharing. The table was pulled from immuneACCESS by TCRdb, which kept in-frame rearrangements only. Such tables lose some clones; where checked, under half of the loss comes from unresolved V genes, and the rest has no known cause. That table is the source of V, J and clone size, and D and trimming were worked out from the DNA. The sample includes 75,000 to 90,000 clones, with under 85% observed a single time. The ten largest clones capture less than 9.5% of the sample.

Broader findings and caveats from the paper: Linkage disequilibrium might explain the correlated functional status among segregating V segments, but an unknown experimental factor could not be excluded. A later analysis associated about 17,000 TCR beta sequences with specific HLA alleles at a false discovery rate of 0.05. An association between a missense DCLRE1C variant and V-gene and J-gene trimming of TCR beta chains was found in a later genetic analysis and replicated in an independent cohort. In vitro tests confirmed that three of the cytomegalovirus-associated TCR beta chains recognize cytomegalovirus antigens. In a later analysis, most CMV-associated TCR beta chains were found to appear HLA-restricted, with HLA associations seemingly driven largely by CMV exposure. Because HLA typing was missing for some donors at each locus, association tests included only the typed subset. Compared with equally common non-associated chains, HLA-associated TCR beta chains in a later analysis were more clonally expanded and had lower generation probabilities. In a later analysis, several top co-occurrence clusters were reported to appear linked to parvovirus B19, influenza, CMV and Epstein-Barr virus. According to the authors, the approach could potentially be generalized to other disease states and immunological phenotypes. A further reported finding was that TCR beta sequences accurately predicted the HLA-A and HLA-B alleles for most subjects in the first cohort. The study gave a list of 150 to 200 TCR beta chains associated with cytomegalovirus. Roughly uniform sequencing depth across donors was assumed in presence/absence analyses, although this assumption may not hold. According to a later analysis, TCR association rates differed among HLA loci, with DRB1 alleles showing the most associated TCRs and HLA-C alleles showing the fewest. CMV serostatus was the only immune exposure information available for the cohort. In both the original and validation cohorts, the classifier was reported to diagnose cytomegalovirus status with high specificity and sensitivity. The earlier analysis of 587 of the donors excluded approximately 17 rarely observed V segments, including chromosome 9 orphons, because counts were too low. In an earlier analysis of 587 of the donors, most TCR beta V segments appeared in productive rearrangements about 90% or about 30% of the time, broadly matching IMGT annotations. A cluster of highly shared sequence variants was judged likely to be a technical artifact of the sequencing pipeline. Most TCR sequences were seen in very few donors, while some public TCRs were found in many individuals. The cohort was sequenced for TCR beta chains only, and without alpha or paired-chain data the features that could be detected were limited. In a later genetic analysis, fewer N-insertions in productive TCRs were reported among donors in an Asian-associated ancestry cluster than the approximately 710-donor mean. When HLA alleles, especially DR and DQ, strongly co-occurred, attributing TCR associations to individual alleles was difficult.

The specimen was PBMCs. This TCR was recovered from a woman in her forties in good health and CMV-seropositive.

The CDR3 protein sequence reads: CATSESGPSGANVLTF. The base sequence is TGTGCCACCAGTGAGTCTGGGCCATCTGGGGCCAACGTCCTGACTTTC. Recombination linked TRBV10-3 to TRBJ2-6; there is no confident call for the D gene. From a lookup of the germline V gene, CDR1 and CDR2 are ENHRY and SYGVKD. There are 16 amino acids in the CDR3, from cysteine to phenylalanine inclusive. The only DNA kept is the CDR3, 48 bases in frame from the first base.